This is a list of T cell receptor beta chains from one sample in a study of T cells expressing NK-cell markers. TCRdb re-analyzed the 5' RACE reads; it lists each CDR3 protein once, without DNA. This listing includes 350,000 to 500,000 distinct CDR3 sequences. Specimen: blood T cells: a sorted CD56 or NKG2C T cell subset, CD4+ or CD8+ T cells, or bulk PBMC T cells (not recorded which). Receptors were obtained from a woman aged 18 to 75 in good health. Both conserved end residues are part of each CDR3.

j_call: TRBJ1-5; v_call: TRBV12-3/TRBV12-4; cdr3_aa: CASSLGEYGNQPQHF
j_call: TRBJ2-4; v_call: TRBV28; cdr3_aa: CASSPYDRALAKNIQYF
j_call: TRBJ2-3; v_call: TRBV7-3; cdr3_aa: CASSFREADTQYF
j_call: TRBJ2-2; v_call: TRBV7-6; cdr3_aa: CASRPSGDGELFF
j_call: TRBJ1-6; v_call: TRBV5-1; cdr3_aa: CATRREDNSPLHF
j_call: TRBJ2-1; v_call: TRBV12-3/TRBV12-4; cdr3_aa: CASRGTNNNEQFF
j_call: TRBJ1-2; v_call: TRBV7-8; cdr3_aa: CASSFDGLHRGANYGYTF
j_call: TRBJ2-3; v_call: TRBV6-2/TRBV6-3; cdr3_aa: CASSADRLRTDTQYF
j_call: TRBJ2-3; v_call: TRBV5-5; cdr3_aa: CASSFPSGSVDTQYF
j_call: TRBJ2-1; v_call: TRBV7-2; cdr3_aa: CASSGGARNEQFF
j_call: TRBJ1-1; v_call: TRBV5-4; cdr3_aa: CASSLDGLNTEAFF
j_call: TRBJ2-5; v_call: TRBV9; cdr3_aa: CASSVAGQTQETQYF
j_call: TRBJ2-7; v_call: TRBV12-3/TRBV12-4; cdr3_aa: CASSSGTGVYEQYF
j_call: TRBJ1-1; v_call: TRBV29-1; cdr3_aa: CSVGGQGKAGPKAFF
j_call: TRBJ1-2; v_call: TRBV19; cdr3_aa: CASRPLRDFDGYTF
j_call: TRBJ2-3; v_call: TRBV20-1; cdr3_aa: CSAIRDSDTQYF
j_call: TRBJ2-7; v_call: TRBV30; cdr3_aa: CACAGLSYEQYF
j_call: TRBJ2-3; v_call: TRBV7-2; cdr3_aa: CASSLVTRTDTQYF
j_call: TRBJ2-1; v_call: TRBV5-5; cdr3_aa: CASTRGRGFYNEQFF